The 22 T cell receptor beta chains below all came from one sample that was sequenced in a study of cytomegalovirus exposure and HLA in healthy donors. In the PCR, 60 Vbeta and 13 Jbeta primers were used. Here immunoSEQ multiplex PCR was the method, and the copy in TCRdb shows in-frame clones only, minus some. The table records about 130,000 clones, around 80% of them present only once. The specimen sequenced was PBMCs. Receptor source: a middle-aged woman in good health and CMV-seronegative.

With regard to this clone: Within the sample, other DNA sequences also encode this same CDR3. The CDR3 region is CASSLGAGNTEAFF. The CDR3 DNA is TGCGCCAGCAGCTTGGGGGCGGGAAACACTGAAGCTTTCTTT. The chain couples TRBV5-1 to TRBJ1-1; D gene unclear. This CDR3 spans 14 amino acids. CDR1 and CDR2 (germline): SGHRS, YFSETQ. Trimming took 0 bases from V and 2 from J, leaving 8 bases between them.

A few counts support this clone. This chain links TRBV5-1 with TRBJ2-3, with 8 nucleotides matching TRBD2. The CDR3 is 16 amino acids. Germline CDR1 SGHRS, CDR2 YFSETQ. The trim removed 1 base at V and 8 bases at J, leaving 12 bases unmatched. In nucleotides, the CDR3 is TGCGCCAGCAGCTTGTTGCAGGGCGGGAGGACGGGTACGCAGTATTTT. Its translation: CASSLLQGGRTGTQYF.

This chain uses TRBV19 with TRBJ2-1, with TRBD1 identical over 7 bases. Germline V gene lookup returns CDR1 LNHDA and CDR2 SQIVND (reference sequence). The CDR3 runs 13 residues. Trimming took 5 bases from V and 6 from J; bases not matched to a gene: 4. In nucleotides, the CDR3 is TGTGCCAGTAGTGTCGGACAGGTCAATGAGCAGTTCTTC. As protein: CASSVGQVNEQFF. The variable domain in full, with the rest retrieved from reference TRBV19 and TRBJ2-1, is DGGITQSPKYLFRKEGQNVTLSCEQNLNHDAMYWYRQDPGQGLRLIYYSQIVNDFQKGDIAEGYSVSREKKESFPLTVTSAQKNPTAFYLCASSVGQVNEQFFGPGTRLTVL.

This chain joins TRBV19 and TRBJ2-6; possible D gene TRBD1, 5 bases. The CDR3 totals 15 residues. CDR1 and CDR2 from the germline V gene are LNHDA and SQIVND (reference sequence). V was shortened by 5 bases and J by 2 bases, with 10 bases between the two germline ends. CDR3 sequence reads: CASSPRGTGANVLTF. DNA for the CDR3: TGTGCCAGTAGTCCTAGGGGTACTGGGGCCAACGTCCTGACTTTC.

The CDR3 DNA reads as TGTGCCAGCAGCCTAAGGAAAGGCTATCGGGGATCCCTAGAGTACGAGCAGTACTTC. Amino acids: CASSLRKGYRGSLEYEQYF. The chain is built from TRBV14 and TRBJ2-7, with a possible D match to TRBD2 (5 bases). The V end was cut by 4 bases, the J end by 4 bases, with 29 bases between. This CDR3 has 19 residues. Germline V gives CDR1 SGHDN, CDR2 FVKESK.

The chain uses TRBV2 and TRBJ1-1; D is uncertain. CDR1 and CDR2 (germline): SNHLY, FYNNEI. The ends were cut back, 5 bases at V and 6 bases at J, with 13 bases in the middle. This CDR3 region has 13 residues. CDR3 amino acids: CASSQSSRAEAFF. Here the CDR3 DNA reads TGTGCCAGCAGTCAATCGAGCCGCGCTGAAGCTTTCTTT.

The chain joins TRBV19 to TRBJ1-5; D gene ambiguous. Trimming shortened V by 5 bases and J by 4 bases, and 15 bases separated the two germline ends. The CDR3 is 15 amino acids. The germline V gene has CDR1 LNHDA and CDR2 SQIVND (reference sequence). CDR3 nucleotides: TGTGCCAGTAGTCGAGAACAGCCCTCGAATCAGCCCCAGCATTTT. It yields the protein CASSREQPSNQPQHF.

Regarding this clone: Additional DNA sequences in this sample encode the identical CDR3. This chain connects TRBV5-6 to TRBJ1-4; 7 bases are shared with TRBD1. After removal of 1 base from V and 8 bases from J, the junction contained 11 bases not matched to a gene. In germline, CDR1 is SGHDT, CDR2 YYEEEE. The CDR3 is 16 residues long. CDR3: CASSLSGQDGVEKLFF. As DNA, the CDR3 is TGTGCCAGCAGCTTGTCCGGACAGGATGGAGTGGAAAAACTGTTTTTT. Drawing the rest from reference TRBV5-6 and TRBJ1-4, the complete variable domain is DAGVTQSPTHLIKTRGQQVTLRCSPKSGHDTVSWYQQALGQGPQFIFQYYEEEERQRGNFPDRFSGHQFPNYSSELNVNALLLGDSALYLCASSLSGQDGVEKLFFGSGTQLSVL.

The V and J genes are TRBV2 and TRBJ2-1; no clear D gene. This CDR3 has 15 residues. Trimming took 7 bases from V and 0 from J, leaving 13 bases between them. Germline lookup yields CDR1 SNHLY and CDR2 FYNNEI. This chain's CDR3 is CASNTLENSYNEQFF. In DNA form, the CDR3 reads TGTGCCAGCAACACTCTAGAGAACTCCTACAATGAGCAGTTCTTC.

The gene calls are TRBV7-2 and TRBJ1-3; D is unresolved. V shed 5 bases and J shed 0 bases, with 17 bases lying between them. This CDR3 region has 17 residues. Germline V gives CDR1 SGHTA, CDR2 FQGNSA. In nucleotides, the CDR3 is TGTGCCAGCAGCCTCCACCGGCCCGGGAGCTCTGGAAACACCATATATTTT. Translated, it gives CASSLHRPGSSGNTIYF.

The V gene is TRBV29-1, the J gene TRBJ2-1, with D possibly being TRBD1 (6 bases). The germline V gene has CDR1 SQVTM and CDR2 ANQGSEA. The CDR3 is made up of 11 amino acids. V was trimmed by 7 bases and J by 9 bases, leaving 13 bases between them. CDR3 bases: TGCAGCGCTGGGACAACCGGTGAGCAGTTCTTC. It yields the protein CSAGTTGEQFF.

The CDR3 coding sequence is TGTGCCAGCGGGACAGAAAGCTCTGGAAACACCATATATTTT. This encodes CASGTESSGNTIYF. The rearrangement uses TRBV5-6 and TRBJ1-3, with 7 bases identical to TRBD1. CDR3 length: 14 amino acids. The germline gives CDR1 SGHDT, CDR2 YYEEEE. V dropped 7 bases and J dropped 0; count of bases not matched to a gene: 4.

The J gene is TRBJ2-1, the V gene TRBV6-5, with 11 nucleotides matching TRBD2. V lost 6 bases and J lost 1; bases outside the gene matches: 2. Germline CDR1 reads MNHEY; CDR2 reads SVGAGI. The CDR3 is made up of 15 amino acids. DNA of the CDR3: TGTGCCAGCAGGGGGACTAGCGGATCCTACAATGAGCAGTTCTTC. Its protein is CASRGTSGSYNEQFF.

The rearrangement joins TRBV5-6 to TRBJ1-2; 8 positions match TRBD1. CDR3 length: 13 residues. Germline trimming cut 4 bases from V and 8 bases from J; bases unmatched to any gene: 7. The V gene's germline CDR1 is SGHDT and CDR2 YYEEEE. The DNA for the CDR3 is TGTGCCAGCAGCCGACAGGGGATGCGGGGCTACACCTTC. Encoded protein: CASSRQGMRGYTF.

The CDR3 sequence: CASSPLGTEISEAFF. The CDR3, as DNA: TGCGCCAGCAGCCCTCTTGGGACAGAGATCTCTGAAGCTTTCTTT. J is TRBJ1-1 and V is TRBV5-1, with 7 bases lining up with TRBD1. Per germline, CDR1 SGHRS and CDR2 YFSETQ. The CDR3 sequence is 15 residues long. V lost 4 bases to trimming and J lost 6 bases; unmatched junction nucleotides: 12.

This chain links TRBV5-5 with TRBJ2-3; D is ambiguous. V lost 1 base and J lost 0, with 9 bases in between. This CDR3 is 15 amino acids long. In germline, CDR1 is SGHKS, CDR2 YYEKEE (reference sequence). The CDR3 spells CASSLWQSSTDTQYF. Here the CDR3 DNA reads TGTGCCAGCAGCTTGTGGCAGTCTAGCACAGATACGCAGTATTTT.

This clone showed up just a few times. The chain is built from TRBV7-9 and TRBJ2-1, with D tentatively TRBD1 (8 bases). Germline V gives CDR1 SEHNR, CDR2 FQNEAQ (reference sequence). Trimming took off 3 bases at V and 2 bases at J, with 17 bases between the two ends. The CDR3 loop spans 17 amino acids. CDR3 region: CASSFPQGGSPYNEQFF. In nucleotides, the CDR3 is TGTGCCAGCAGCTTTCCACAGGGGGGGAGTCCCTACAATGAGCAGTTCTTC. The whole variable domain, filled in from reference TRBV7-9 and TRBJ2-1, reads DTGVSQNPRHKITKRGQNVTFRCDPISEHNRLYWYRQTLGQGPEFLTYFQNEAQLEKSRLLSDRFSAERPKGSFSTLEIQRTEQGDSAMYLCASSFPQGGSPYNEQFFGPGTRLTVL.

The V and J genes are TRBV4-2 and TRBJ2-5, with 12 bases lining up with TRBD1. The germline V gene encodes CDR1 LGHNA and CDR2 YNFKEQ. The CDR3 contains 16 residues. The trim removed 3 bases at V and 4 bases at J, leaving 6 bases unmatched. Here the CDR3 DNA reads TGTGCCAGCAGCCACGGCCGGGACAGGGGGCGAGAGACCCAGTACTTC. Protein product: CASSHGRDRGRETQYF.

This clone was picked up one time. This chain links TRBV4-3 with TRBJ2-1; 11 bases align to TRBD2. Germline CDR1 LGHNA, CDR2 YSLEER. The CDR3 loop spans 17 amino acids. V shed 5 bases, J shed 5 bases, and the junction held 11 bases outside the gene matches. The CDR3 DNA sequence: TGCGCCAGCAGCACCTCCTTACTAGCGGGAGTAAACAATGAGCAGTTCTTC. This encodes CASSTSLLAGVNNEQFF.

This clone was seen more than once but under ten times. The chain links TRBV6-5 to TRBJ1-1; D is ambiguous. CDR3 size: 14 residues. V shed 0 bases and J shed 4 bases, with 9 bases lying between them. CDR1 MNHEY and CDR2 SVGAGI come from the germline V gene. The DNA for the CDR3 is TGTGCCAGCAGTTACTCGGCTGGCCCCACTGAAGCTTTCTTT. It encodes CASSYSAGPTEAFF.

Concerning this clone: Other nucleotide sequences from this sample produce the same CDR3. The CDR3 DNA follows: TGTGCCAGCAGCTCCGGGAACGGGGGGACTGAAGCTTTCTTT. Translated: CASSSGNGGTEAFF. The J gene is TRBJ1-1, the V gene TRBV5-4; tentative D call: TRBD1 (5 bases). Germline loops: CDR1 SGHNT, CDR2 YYREEE (reference sequence). This CDR3 contains 14 residues. V gave up 3 bases and J gave up 5 bases, with 14 bases separating them.

This chain connects TRBV13 to TRBJ2-1; 13 bases are a match to TRBD2. V shed 5 bases and J 9 bases; nucleotides not matched to a gene: 10. This CDR3 contains 16 residues. From germline, CDR1 is PRHDT and CDR2 FYEKMQ (reference sequence). CDR3: CASSERLAGGLLEQFF. CDR3 coding DNA: TGTGCCAGCAGCGAAAGACTAGCGGGAGGCCTTCTTGAGCAGTTCTTC.